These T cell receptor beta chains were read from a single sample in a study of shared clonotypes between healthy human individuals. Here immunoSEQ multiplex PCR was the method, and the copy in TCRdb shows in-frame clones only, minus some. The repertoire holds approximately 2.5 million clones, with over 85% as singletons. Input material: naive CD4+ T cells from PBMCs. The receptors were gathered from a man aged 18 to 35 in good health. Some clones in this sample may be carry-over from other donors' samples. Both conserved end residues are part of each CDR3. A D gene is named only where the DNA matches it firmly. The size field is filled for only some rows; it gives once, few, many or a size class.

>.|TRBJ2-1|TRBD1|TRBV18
CASSPQTGAPFF
TGTGCCAGCTCACCCCAGACAGGGGCCCCTTTCTTC
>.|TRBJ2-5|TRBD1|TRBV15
CATSPGTGGLETQYF
TGTGCCACCAGCCCCGGGACAGGGGGTTTAGAGACCCAGTACTTC
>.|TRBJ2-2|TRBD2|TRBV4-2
CASSQEGSGTTNTGELFF
TGTGCCAGCAGCCAAGAGGGTAGCGGGACTACGAACACCGGGGAGCTGTTTTTT
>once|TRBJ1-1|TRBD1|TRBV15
CATSNRQGPMNTEAFF
TGTGCCACCAGCAATCGACAGGGACCCATGAACACTGAAGCTTTCTTT
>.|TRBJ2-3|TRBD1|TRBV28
CASSPRTGADTQYF
TGTGCCAGCAGTCCTCGGACAGGGGCAGATACGCAGTATTTT
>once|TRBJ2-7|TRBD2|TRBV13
CASSSAGGSYEQYF
TGTGCCAGCAGCTCAGCGGGGGGCTCCTACGAGCAGTACTTC
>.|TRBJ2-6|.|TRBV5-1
CASSLEQGGANVLTF
TGCGCCAGCAGCTTGGAGCAGGGAGGGGCCAACGTCCTGACTTTC
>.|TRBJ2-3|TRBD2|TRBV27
CASRAYRAGAPPDTQYF
TGTGCCAGCAGGGCATACAGAGCGGGAGCTCCCCCAGATACGCAGTATTTT
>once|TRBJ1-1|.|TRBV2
CASIGMNTEAFF
TGTGCCAGCATTGGGATGAACACTGAAGCTTTCTTT
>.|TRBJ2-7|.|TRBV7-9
CASSRVSGRIYEQYF
TGTGCCAGCAGCCGCGTTAGTGGGAGGATCTACGAGCAGTACTTC
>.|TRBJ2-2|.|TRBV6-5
CASSPGGGGSGELFF
TGTGCCAGCAGCCCAGGGGGCGGGGGGAGCGGGGAGCTGTTTTTT
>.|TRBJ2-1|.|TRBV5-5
CASSLEGSYNEQFF
TGTGCCAGCAGCTTGGAGGGGTCCTACAATGAGCAGTTCTTC
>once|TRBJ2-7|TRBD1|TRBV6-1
CASSEAHVGRGFYEQYF
TGTGCCAGCAGTGAAGCGCACGTCGGCAGGGGGTTCTACGAGCAGTACTTC
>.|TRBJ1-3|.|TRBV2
CAGRTGLGNTIYF
TGTGCCGGCCGGACCGGGTTAGGAAACACCATATATTTT
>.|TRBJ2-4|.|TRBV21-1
CASSLQSHTDVKNIQYF
TGTGCCAGCAGCCTCCAATCCCACACGGACGTCAAAAACATTCAGTACTTC
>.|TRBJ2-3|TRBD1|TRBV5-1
CASSPRDSSDTQYF
TGCGCCAGCAGCCCCAGGGACAGCTCAGATACGCAGTATTTT
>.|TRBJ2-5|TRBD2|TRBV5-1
CASTQLAGGPMETQYF
TGCGCCAGCACCCAACTAGCGGGAGGGCCCATGGAGACCCAGTACTTC
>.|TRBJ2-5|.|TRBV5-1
CASSLGLGGETQYF
TGCGCCAGCAGCTTGGGACTAGGTGGGGAGACCCAGTACTTC
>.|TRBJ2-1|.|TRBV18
CASSPRDSNNEQFF
TGTGCCAGCTCACCAAGGGACTCGAACAATGAGCAGTTCTTC
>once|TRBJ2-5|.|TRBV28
CASSGQSETQYF
TGTGCCAGCAGCGGACAGTCAGAGACCCAGTACTTC
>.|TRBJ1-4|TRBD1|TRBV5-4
CASSQGGRDNEKLFF
TGTGCCAGCAGCCAGGGGGGGCGAGATAATGAAAAACTGTTTTTT
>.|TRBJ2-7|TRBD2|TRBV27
CASSRLAGGYYEQYF
TGTGCCAGCAGTAGATTAGCGGGAGGGTACTACGAGCAGTACTTC
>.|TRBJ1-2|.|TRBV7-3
CASSLSLFDGYTF
TGTGCCAGCAGCTTATCCCTATTCGATGGCTACACCTTC
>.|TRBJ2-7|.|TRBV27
CASRGRGSTYEQYF
TGTGCCAGTCGAGGAAGGGGCTCTACCTACGAGCAGTACTTC
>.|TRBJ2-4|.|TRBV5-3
CARSWPRGRVAKNIQYF
TGTGCCAGAAGCTGGCCCCGTGGACGGGTAGCCAAAAACATTCAGTACTTC
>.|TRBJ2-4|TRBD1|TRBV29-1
CSVGGTGATGIQYF
TGCAGCGTTGGAGGGACAGGGGCAACAGGGATTCAGTACTTC
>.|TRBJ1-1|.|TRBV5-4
CASSSDFKGTEAFF
TGTGCCAGCAGCTCGGATTTTAAAGGGACTGAAGCTTTCTTT
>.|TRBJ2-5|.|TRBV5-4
CASSLETVQETQYF
TGTGCCAGCAGCTTGGAGACAGTCCAAGAGACCCAGTACTTC
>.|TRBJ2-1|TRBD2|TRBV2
CASRGSGVPYNEQFF
TGTGCCAGCAGAGGGAGCGGGGTGCCCTACAATGAGCAGTTCTTC
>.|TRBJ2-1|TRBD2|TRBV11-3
CASSLDGSGRNNEQFF
TGTGCCAGCAGCTTAGATGGGAGCGGGAGGAACAATGAGCAGTTCTTC
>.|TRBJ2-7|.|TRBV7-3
CASSLYIGGSYEQYF
TGTGCCAGCAGCTTATATATAGGGGGCTCCTACGAGCAGTACTTC
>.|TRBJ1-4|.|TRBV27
CASSTFLRGGWEKLFF
TGTGCCAGCAGTACTTTCCTCAGGGGAGGTTGGGAAAAACTGTTTTTT
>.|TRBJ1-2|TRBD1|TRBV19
CASSPRDRPFYGYTF
TGTGCCAGTAGTCCCCGGGACAGGCCGTTCTATGGCTACACCTTC
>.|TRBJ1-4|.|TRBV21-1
CASSKSTGDNEKLFF
TGTGCCAGCAGCAAATCAACAGGGGATAATGAAAAACTGTTTTTT
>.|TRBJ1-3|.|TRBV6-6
CASSSATDSSGNTIYF
TGTGCCAGCAGTTCCGCAACGGACAGCTCTGGAAACACCATATATTTT
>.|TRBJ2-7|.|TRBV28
CASTSSESSYEQYF
TGTGCCAGCACGTCCAGCGAGAGCTCCTACGAGCAGTACTTC
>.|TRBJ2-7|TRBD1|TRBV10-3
CAISVGQGGSYEQYF
TGTGCCATCAGTGTAGGACAGGGGGGCTCCTACGAGCAGTACTTC
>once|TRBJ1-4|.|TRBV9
CASSLNPGHENEKLFF
TGTGCCAGCAGCCTGAACCCGGGACACGAAAATGAAAAACTGTTTTTT
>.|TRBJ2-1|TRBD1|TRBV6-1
CASRGSQGAGEQFF
TGTGCCAGCAGGGGGAGTCAGGGGGCTGGTGAGCAGTTCTTC
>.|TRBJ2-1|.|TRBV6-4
CASSADQGNEQFF
TGTGCCAGCAGCGCGGACCAGGGGAATGAGCAGTTCTTC
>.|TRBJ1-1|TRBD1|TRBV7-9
CASSPDRANTEAFF
TGTGCCAGCAGCCCCGACAGGGCCAACACTGAAGCTTTCTTT
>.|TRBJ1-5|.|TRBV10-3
CAIRREERHPQHF
TGTGCCATCAGACGGGAGGAAAGGCACCCCCAGCATTTT
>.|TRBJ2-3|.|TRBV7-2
CASSRVNRDTQYF
TGTGCCAGCAGCCGCGTTAACAGAGATACGCAGTATTTT
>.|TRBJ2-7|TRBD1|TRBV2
CASSGRDRGFSDEQYF
TGTGCCAGCAGTGGCCGGGACAGGGGTTTTTCAGACGAGCAGTACTTC
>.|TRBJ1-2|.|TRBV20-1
CSAWGLYGYTF
TGCAGTGCCTGGGGACTCTATGGCTACACCTTC
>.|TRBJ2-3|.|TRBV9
CASSIGLTVSDTQYF
TGTGCCAGCAGCATCGGGCTAACGGTGTCAGATACGCAGTATTTT